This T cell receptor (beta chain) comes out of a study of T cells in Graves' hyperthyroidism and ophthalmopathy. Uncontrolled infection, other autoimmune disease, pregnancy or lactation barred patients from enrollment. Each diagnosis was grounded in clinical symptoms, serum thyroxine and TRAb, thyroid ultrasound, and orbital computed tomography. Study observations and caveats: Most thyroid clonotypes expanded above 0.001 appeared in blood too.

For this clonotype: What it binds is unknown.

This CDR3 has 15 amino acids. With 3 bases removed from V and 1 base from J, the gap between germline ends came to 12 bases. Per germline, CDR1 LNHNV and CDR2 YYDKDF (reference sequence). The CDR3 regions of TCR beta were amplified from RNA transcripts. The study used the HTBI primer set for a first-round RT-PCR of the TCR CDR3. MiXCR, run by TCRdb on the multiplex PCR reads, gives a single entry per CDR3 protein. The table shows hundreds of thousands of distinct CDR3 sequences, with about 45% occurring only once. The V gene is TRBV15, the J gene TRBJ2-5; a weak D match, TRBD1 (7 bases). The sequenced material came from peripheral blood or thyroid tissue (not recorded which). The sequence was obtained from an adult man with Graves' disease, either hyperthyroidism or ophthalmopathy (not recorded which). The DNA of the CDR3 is TGTGCCACCAGCAGTCGACAGGGAGGCCAAGAGACCCAGTACTTC. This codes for CATSSRQGGQETQYF. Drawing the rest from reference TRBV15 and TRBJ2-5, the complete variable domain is DAMVIQNPRYQVTQFGKPVTLSCSQTLNHNVMYWYQQKSSQAPKLLFHYYDKDFNNEADTPDNFQSRRPNTSFCFLDIRSPGLGDTAMYLCATSSRQGGQETQYFGPGTRLLVL.